Listed here is a single T cell receptor beta chain. The antigen is unknown. Time point in this sample: cycle 4 day 1 (C4D1), after five to seven weeks of nivolumab. Each patient relapsed following autologous stem cell transplantation, and prior brentuximab vedotin exposure differed. Researchers report purifying CD4+ T cells from thawed PBMCs by magnetic negative selection. This record comes from a study of PD-1 blockade in classical Hodgkin lymphoma. Study in general: The patients were dosed with nivolumab 3 mg/kg, infused intravenously every 2 weeks.

TCRdb's copy holds only in-frame clones and misses some; the assay was immunoSEQ multiplex PCR. The sample carries around 37,000 clones, more than 85% recorded once. The junction had 15 bases not matched to a gene; V was cut back by 4 bases and J by 2 bases. The CDR3 runs to 18 residues. Germline loops: CDR1 SGHNT, CDR2 YYREEE (reference sequence). Study-level results: Partial responders and progressors had significantly lower baseline TCR diversity. Sources of repertoire differences remain undefined, possibly disease activity or prior therapy. TCR diversity at baseline was reported to be reduced in newly diagnosed patients relative to healthy donors.

The chain uses TRBV5-4 and TRBJ2-3, with 8 bases matching TRBD2. This sample comprised CD4+ T cells from blood, obtained before the fourth cycle of nivolumab. This sequence originates from a human donor with classical Hodgkin lymphoma. CDR3 protein: CASSPLFAGGTVTDTQYF. The DNA of the CDR3 is TGTGCCAGCAGCCCCCTTTTTGCGGGGGGAACCGTCACAGATACGCAGTATTTT.